The 22 T cell receptor beta chains below come from one sample, sequenced in a study of cytomegalovirus exposure and HLA in healthy donors (dated by TCRdb to between 2016 and 2019). The library was obtained by the immunoSEQ multiplex PCR assay. Drawn from immuneACCESS, this table holds only the in-frame rearrangements with V and J called that TCRdb kept. Clones are partly lost; checked studies trace under half to an unresolved V gene and leave the rest unexplained. In this sample the table shows roughly 150,000 clones, 85% to 90% of which occur a single time. About 3% of the sample is taken by the ten largest. The source material was PBMCs. The receptor set was obtained from a man aged 18 to 29 in good health and CMV-seronegative.

This clone was counted between two and nine times. CDR3 in DNA: TGTGCCAGCAGAATCACAGGGGAATGGGGCTACACCTTC. Translating gives CASRITGEWGYTF. The J gene is TRBJ1-2, the V gene TRBV6-9; 7 bases map to TRBD1. The CDR3 contains 13 residues. Losses at the gene ends were 6 bases for V and 8 bases for J; bases not matched to a gene: 9. The germline V gene has CDR1 MNHGY and CDR2 SVAAGI.

The rearrangement joins TRBV5-6 to TRBJ2-2, with a tentative D call TRBD2 (5 bases). CDR1 and CDR2 from the germline V gene are SGHDT and YYEEEE. This CDR3 spans 13 amino acids. The V gene lost 1 base and the J gene lost 6 bases, with 7 bases spanning the gap. CDR3 bases: TGTGCCAGCAGCTTGTCGGGGTCCGGGGAGCTGTTTTTT. Translation gives CASSLSGSGELFF.

This sequence joins TRBV5-1 and TRBJ2-5, with D perhaps matching TRBD1 (5 bases). Trimming removed 1 base at V and 1 base at J, with 11 bases between. The V gene's germline CDR1 is SGHRS and CDR2 YFSETQ. The CDR3 is 15 amino acids. This CDR3 reads CASSLPQVGQETQYF. The CDR3 DNA sequence: TGCGCCAGCAGCTTGCCACAGGTGGGCCAAGAGACCCAGTACTTC.

The chain joins TRBV6-1 to TRBJ2-7; the match to TRBD2 covers 13 bases. The V gene end was trimmed by 8 bases and the J gene end by 3 bases; junction bases not matched to a gene: 1. The CDR3 runs to 13 residues. Germline CDR1 is MNHNS and CDR2 is SASEGT. The chain's CDR3 is CASGTSGNYEQYF. CDR3 sequence (DNA): TGTGCCAGCGGGACTAGCGGGAACTACGAGCAGTACTTC.

This sequence joins TRBV6-6 and TRBJ2-3; D is ambiguous. Looked up from germline, CDR1 is MNHNY and CDR2 is SVGAGI (reference sequence). V gave up 3 bases and J gave up 1 base, with 8 bases separating them. The CDR3 length is 14 residues. The CDR3 region has the DNA TGTGCCAGCAGTTATCAGGCTGGCACAGATACGCAGTATTTT. It translates to CASSYQAGTDTQYF.

The chain has TRBV27 and TRBJ1-6; D is unclear. Trimming cost V 6 bases and J 7 bases, with 7 bases left between them. Germline V CDR1 and CDR2: MNHEY, SMNVEV (reference sequence). The CDR3 sequence is 12 residues long. CDR3 sequence (DNA): TGTGCCAGCAGGAGCGGGAATTCACCCCTCCACTTT. Its protein product is CASRSGNSPLHF.

The chain links TRBV28 to TRBJ2-7; 11 nucleotides agree with TRBD1. CDR3 length: 17 amino acids. J lost 3 bases, V lost 6 bases, and 13 bases had no gene match. Germline CDR1 MDHEN, CDR2 SYDVKM. CDR3 protein: CASRASFGTGGDYEQYV. The DNA of the CDR3 is TGTGCCAGCAGAGCTTCTTTCGGGACAGGGGGTGACTACGAGCAGTACGTC.

V usage is TRBV28 and J usage is TRBJ2-5, with TRBD1 matching 7 bases. The CDR3 consists of 14 residues. The germline V gene encodes CDR1 MDHEN and CDR2 SYDVKM. V lost 8 bases to trimming and J lost 5 bases; unmatched junction nucleotides: 11. The chain's CDR3 is CASGLTGLGETQYF. CDR3 nucleotides: TGTGCCAGCGGGTTGACAGGGCTAGGGGAGACCCAGTACTTC.

V is TRBV27 and J is TRBJ1-5, with D hard to call. The CDR3 covers 14 residues. Germline V lookup: CDR1 MNHEY, CDR2 SMNVEV (reference sequence). The V end was cut by 4 bases, the J end by 2 bases, with 9 bases between. The CDR3 sequence: CASSSPHRNQPQHF. The DNA for the CDR3 is TGTGCCAGCAGTTCTCCACACCGCAATCAGCCCCAGCATTTT.

Here the CDR3 DNA reads TGCGCCAGCAGCCTAGACAGGGTGGATGGCTACACCTTC. Translated, it gives CASSLDRVDGYTF. The chain carries TRBV5-1 and TRBJ1-2; 7 nucleotides match TRBD1. The CDR3 length is 13 residues. J lost 6 bases, V lost 4 bases, and 6 bases had no gene match. Germline CDR1 is SGHRS and CDR2 is YFSETQ.

The chain links TRBV6-6 to TRBJ2-1; 14 bases fit TRBD2. CDR1 MNHNY and CDR2 SVGAGI come from the germline V gene (reference sequence). This CDR3 has 16 residues. The V segment lost 4 bases and the J segment 5 bases; nucleotides outside the gene matches: 4. The CDR3 is CASSSRLAGGDNEQFF. CDR3 sequence (DNA): TGTGCCAGCAGTTCCCGACTAGCGGGGGGGGACAATGAGCAGTTCTTC.

V and J are TRBV15 and TRBJ2-7, with TRBD1 matching over 8 bases. V lost 1 base to trimming and J lost 1 base; unmatched junction nucleotides: 3. The CDR3 sequence is 15 residues long. The germline V gene encodes CDR1 LNHNV and CDR2 YYDKDF (reference sequence). CDR3: CATSRGGQGSYEQYV. The DNA of the CDR3 is TGTGCCACCAGCAGAGGTGGACAGGGATCCTACGAGCAGTACGTC.

The chain carries TRBV5-6 and TRBJ2-7; 8 positions match TRBD1. Trimming cost V 2 bases and J 6 bases; bases outside gene matches: 7. The CDR3 loop spans 14 amino acids. CDR1 is SGHDT, CDR2 YYEEEE, per germline. The CDR3 region has the DNA TGTGCCAGCAGCTTTTACAGGGGGACCTCCGAGCAGTACTTC. Residues: CASSFYRGTSEQYF.

The genes are TRBV29-1 and TRBJ2-7; TRBD2 matches 11 bases. CDR3 length: 12 amino acids. The ends lost 7 bases at V and 4 bases at J; junction bases unmatched: 3. The germline gives CDR1 SQVTM, CDR2 ANQGSEA. The CDR3 DNA is TGCAGCGCGGGACTAGCGGATTACGAGCAGTACTTC. Translation: CSAGLADYEQYF.

A few counts support this clone. This rearrangement joins TRBV29-1 to TRBJ1-4, with D possibly being TRBD1 (5 bases). This CDR3 has 10 amino acids. Germline assignment: CDR1 SQVTM and CDR2 ANQGSEA. Trimming removed 6 bases at V and 8 bases at J, with 7 bases between. CDR3 sequence reads: CSVGGEKLFF. CDR3 DNA: TGCAGCGTGGGGGGGGAAAAACTGTTTTTT.

V gene TRBV25-1 combines with J gene TRBJ1-2; the match to TRBD1 covers 9 bases. The germline V gene has CDR1 MGHDK and CDR2 SYGVNS. With 3 bases clipped from V and 7 bases from J, the junction kept 3 bases outside the gene matches. CDR3 size: 13 residues. The CDR3 region has the DNA TGTGCCAGCAGTGAGGGGACAGGGACTGGCTACACCTTC. Protein: CASSEGTGTGYTF.

CDR3 DNA: TGTGCCAGCAGCTTAGAATGGGGACAGGCCTATGGCTACACCTTC. This codes for CASSLEWGQAYGYTF. The chain has TRBV7-6 and TRBJ1-2; 8 bases map to TRBD1. Germline values: CDR1 SGHVS, CDR2 FNYEAQ. This CDR3 contains 15 residues. V lost 1 base, J lost 4 bases, and 5 bases stayed unmatched.

The V and J genes are TRBV2 and TRBJ1-1; D might be TRBD1 (5 bases). With 3 bases removed from V and 5 bases from J, the gap between germline ends came to 13 bases. CDR1 SNHLY and CDR2 FYNNEI come from the germline V gene. This CDR3 comprises 14 residues. The CDR3 DNA reads as TGTGCCAGCAGTGACGGTACGGGGGGAACTGAAGCTTTCTTT. As protein: CASSDGTGGTEAFF.

This chain links TRBV10-2 with TRBJ1-6; TRBD1 matches 10 bases. Germline trimming cut 0 bases from V and 9 bases from J; bases unmatched to any gene: 5. The CDR3 is 16 amino acids. CDR1 and CDR2 (germline): WSHSY, SAAADI. The CDR3 nucleotides read TGCGCCAGCAGTGAGTCGGACGGGACAGGGGTTTCACCCCTCCACTTT. It translates to CASSESDGTGVSPLHF.

This clone occurred a few times. The V and J genes are TRBV6-6 and TRBJ1-1, with D unclear. The CDR3 is made up of 11 amino acids. V was trimmed by 11 bases and J by 0 bases, leaving 7 bases between them. Germline V CDR1 and CDR2: MNHNY, SVGAGI (reference sequence). The CDR3 spells CAVQVNTEAFF. Written as DNA, the CDR3 is TGTGCCGTCCAGGTGAACACTGAAGCTTTCTTT.

The gene calls are TRBV5-1 and TRBJ2-1; D is possibly TRBD1 (5 bases). Trimming removed 4 bases at V and 8 bases at J, with 22 bases between. CDR3 length equals 16 residues. Germline lookup yields CDR1 SGHRS and CDR2 YFSETQ. In DNA, the CDR3 is TGCGCCAGCAGCACAAGACAGACGTATCCCCCTCATGAGCAGTTCTTC. Translation gives CASSTRQTYPPHEQFF. Complete variable domain (other parts from reference TRBV5-1 and TRBJ2-1): KAGVTQTPRYLIKTRGQQVTLSCSPISGHRSVSWYQQTPGQGLQFLFEYFSETQRNKGNFPGRFSGRQFSNSRSEMNVSTLELGDSALYLCASSTRQTYPPHEQFFGPGTRLTVL.

The V call is TRBV4-3, the J call TRBJ2-2; TRBD2 agrees at 7 bases. J was trimmed by 5 bases and V by 0 bases; bases with no gene match: 9. The CDR3 contains 17 residues. The germline V gene encodes CDR1 LGHNA and CDR2 YSLEER. The CDR3 DNA reads TGCGCCAGCAGCCAAGAACTGAGCGGGATTGGAACCGGGGAGCTGTTTTTT. Its translation is CASSQELSGIGTGELFF.